This paragraph reports one T cell receptor beta chain. The data were obtained in a study of cytomegalovirus exposure and HLA in healthy donors. Overall study: Among the 398 genotyped donors, about 81% were placed in the Caucasian-associated ancestry cluster.

It was with 60 Vbeta and 13 Jbeta primers that the PCR ran. The table came from immunoSEQ multiplex PCR; TCRdb's copy has only in-frame clones and leaves some out. This sample has 45,000 to 65,000 clones, with approximately 77% found just once. Each of the donors was a healthy bone marrow donor. While unrecorded immune exposures were likely, the donors were nominally healthy when sampled. CDR3 length: 16 amino acids. Deletions cut 6 bases from V and 3 bases from J, with 19 bases between. The sequence derives from a woman younger than 30 in good health and CMV-seronegative. The V gene is TRBV23-1, the J gene TRBJ2-3; D unresolved. TRBV23-1 is classed as an ORF, of uncertain function. The sample comprised PBMCs. CDR3 bases: TGCGCCAGCAGCAAAAGGAGAAGTGTAAGAACAGATACGCAGTATTTT. Amino acids: CASSKRRSVRTDTQYF.